The next 8 T cell receptor beta chains were all read from a single sample in a study of cytomegalovirus exposure and HLA in healthy donors. PCR employed 60 Vbeta and 13 Jbeta primers. Sequencing used immunoSEQ multiplex PCR; TCRdb keeps in-frame clones, though not all of them. This sample has around 100,000 clones, with approximately 82% found just once. The sequenced sample consisted of PBMCs. Every receptor here comes from a man aged 25-40 years in good health and CMV-seropositive.

The V and J genes are TRBV14 and TRBJ1-2; 8 bases align to TRBD1. CDR1 is SGHDN and CDR2 is FVKESK in the germline V gene. V dropped 0 bases and J dropped 6; count of bases not matched to a gene: 6. This CDR3 contains 15 residues. DNA for the CDR3: TGTGCCAGCAGCCAAGATCCATCACAGGGGGATGGCTACACCTTC. It encodes CASSQDPSQGDGYTF.

The rearrangement joins TRBV6-5 to TRBJ2-7; D possibly corresponds to TRBD1 (5 bases). CDR3 length: 14 amino acids. The ends were cut back, 5 bases at V and 3 bases at J, with 14 bases in the middle. Germline lookup yields CDR1 MNHEY and CDR2 SVGAGI. Written as DNA, the CDR3 is TGTGCCAGCAGTACCGACAGTTTTCTCTACGAGCAGTACTTC. Encoded protein: CASSTDSFLYEQYF.

This clone was detected only once. CDR3 loop: CASSYSAGSYEQYV. The DNA of the CDR3 is TGTGCCAGCAGTTATTCGGCAGGTTCCTACGAGCAGTACGTC. The chain links TRBV27 to TRBJ2-7, with D unclear. The CDR3 is 14 amino acids. Trimming removed 4 bases from V and 1 base from J, with 11 bases in between. The germline V gene has CDR1 MNHEY and CDR2 SMNVEV (reference sequence).

For the CDR3, the DNA is TGTGCCAGCAGCTTAGCGCTGGGGACAGAGCTACAATACGAGCAGTACTTC. It translates to CASSLALGTELQYEQYF. This chain links TRBV7-6 with TRBJ2-7; TRBD1 aligns across 7 bases. Per the germline V gene, CDR1 is SGHVS and CDR2 is FNYEAQ. V was clipped by 0 bases and J by 4 bases; unmatched bases: 12. The CDR3 spans 17 residues.

V is TRBV27 and J is TRBJ2-7, with a tentative D call TRBD2 (7 bases). Germline V lookup: CDR1 MNHEY, CDR2 SMNVEV (reference sequence). CDR3 length: 20 amino acids. V was shortened by 0 bases and J by 6 bases, with 30 bases between the two germline ends. CDR3: CASSLSIWSSGVGGAGEQYF. In nucleotides, the CDR3 is TGTGCCAGCAGTTTATCGATTTGGTCTTCCGGCGTTGGGGGGGCGGGCGAGCAGTACTTC.

The V gene is TRBV10-3, the J gene TRBJ1-1, with a weak D call TRBD1 (6 bases). The CDR3 loop spans 13 amino acids. The germline V gene encodes CDR1 ENHRY and CDR2 SYGVKD. V lost 10 bases and J lost 0, with 12 bases in between. CDR3 coding DNA: TGTGCCACCTTGGACAGAATGAACACTGAAGCTTTCTTT. This codes for CATLDRMNTEAFF.

The chain employs TRBV5-6 and TRBJ2-1; the match to TRBD2 covers 11 bases. The germline V gene has CDR1 SGHDT and CDR2 YYEEEE. This CDR3 is built from 16 residues. V lost 3 bases to trimming and J lost 12 bases; unmatched junction nucleotides: 14. The CDR3 DNA reads TGTGCCAGCAGCTGGAAGACTAGCGGGAATCCTGCTGCGCAGTTCTTC. The encoded protein is CASSWKTSGNPAAQFF.

The chain is built from TRBV9 and TRBJ1-2; TRBD1 matches 8 bases. The CDR3 totals 14 residues. V gave up 3 bases and J gave up 4 bases; unmatched junction bases: 5. From germline, CDR1 is SGDLS and CDR2 YYNGEE. Here the CDR3 DNA reads TGTGCCAGCAGCGGAGACAGGGGTGGCTATGGCTACACCTTC. This sequence encodes CASSGDRGGYGYTF.